These 26 T cell receptor beta chains were sequenced from one sample in a study of cytomegalovirus exposure and HLA in healthy donors. A multiplex PCR was run with 60 Vbeta primers and 13 Jbeta primers. TCRdb's copy holds only in-frame clones and misses some; the assay was immunoSEQ multiplex PCR. Altogether over 100,000 clones are present, approximately 79% being singletons, with the ten largest covering 2.1%. The specimen was PBMCs. The receptors derive from a man aged 25-45 years in good health and CMV-seronegative.

The genes are TRBV4-1 and TRBJ2-2; 8 bases align to TRBD2. Trimming took 1 base from V and 9 from J; bases not matched to a gene: 7. Per the germline V gene, CDR1 is MGHRA and CDR2 is YSYEKL. This CDR3 is 15 amino acids long. In DNA form, the CDR3 reads TGCGCCAGCAGCCAAGCGGGGGGGAAGGTTAGGGAGCTGTTTTTT. It translates to CASSQAGGKVRELFF.

The rearrangement links TRBV18 to TRBJ1-6, with 9 bases identical to TRBD1. The V gene's germline CDR1 is KGHSH and CDR2 LQKENI. This CDR3 comprises 15 residues. Trimming at V came to 3 bases and at J to 5 bases, leaving 2 bases not matched to a gene. Here the CDR3 DNA reads TGTGCCAGCTCACCGGGACAGGGTGATAATTCACCCCTCCACTTT. Translated: CASSPGQGDNSPLHF.

The chain links TRBV5-1 to TRBJ2-3; 10 bases agree with TRBD2. CDR3 length: 18 amino acids. The germline V gene encodes CDR1 SGHRS and CDR2 YFSETQ. After removal of 2 bases from V and 2 bases from J, the junction contained 11 bases not matched to a gene. DNA for the CDR3: TGCGCCAGCAGCTTTGGGCTAGCGGGGGCCCACCTCACAGATACGCAGTATTTT. Translating gives CASSFGLAGAHLTDTQYF. The full variable domain, in which reference TRBV5-1 and TRBJ2-3 provide the parts outside the CDR3, is KAGVTQTPRYLIKTRGQQVTLSCSPISGHRSVSWYQQTPGQGLQFLFEYFSETQRNKGNFPGRFSGRQFSNSRSEMNVSTLELGDSALYLCASSFGLAGAHLTDTQYFGPGTRLTVL.

This chain links TRBV7-9 with TRBJ2-1; 8 bases match TRBD1. Losses at the gene ends were 11 bases for V and 3 bases for J; bases not matched to a gene: 6. This CDR3 is built from 13 residues. Germline CDR1 is SEHNR and CDR2 is FQNEAQ (reference sequence). The CDR3 DNA reads as TGTGCCGCCGGACAGGGCGACTACAATGAGCAGTTCTTC. Amino acid sequence: CAAGQGDYNEQFF.

The rearrangement uses TRBV28 and TRBJ2-3; 15 bases fit TRBD2. V was clipped by 1 base and J by 2 bases; unmatched bases: 4. Germline V gene lookup returns CDR1 MDHEN and CDR2 SYDVKM. The CDR3 is 18 residues long. Here the CDR3 reads CASSLLGLAGGDTDTQYF. The CDR3 nucleotides are TGTGCCAGCAGTTTATTGGGACTAGCGGGGGGCGACACAGATACGCAGTATTTT.

This clone appeared a single time. The chain couples TRBV6-1 to TRBJ1-6; weak D call: TRBD1 (6 bases). CDR3 length: 15 residues. Trimming took off 1 base at V and 6 bases at J, with 10 bases between the two ends. Germline-derived CDR1 and CDR2 are MNHNS and SASEGT. CDR3 DNA sequence: TGTGCCAGCAGTGAAGGGTACAGGGCTAATTCACCCCTCCACTTT. Encoded protein: CASSEGYRANSPLHF.

This clone was picked up a small number of times. The chain couples TRBV10-2 to TRBJ2-7; TRBD2 is a possible D gene (5 bases). Trimming shortened V by 4 bases and J by 0 bases, and 19 bases separated the two germline ends. The CDR3 covers 17 residues. Looked up from germline, CDR1 is WSHSY and CDR2 is SAAADI. CDR3 sequence: CASSGGAAAMSSYEQYF. CDR3 bases: TGCGCCAGCAGTGGGGGAGCTGCAGCTATGAGCTCCTACGAGCAGTACTTC.

The chain recombines TRBV27 with TRBJ1-4; 7 bases match TRBD1. V shed 1 base, J shed 8 bases, and the junction held 7 bases outside the gene matches. CDR3 length equals 15 residues. Germline V gene sequence: CDR1 MNHEY, CDR2 SMNVEV (reference sequence). The CDR3 nucleotides are TGTGCCAGCAGTTTATTAGGGGGCGCTAGGGAAAAACTGTTTTTT. It specifies CASSLLGGAREKLFF.

The chain uses TRBV9 and TRBJ2-3; TRBD1 agrees at 10 bases. This CDR3 spans 15 amino acids. Germline V gives CDR1 SGDLS, CDR2 YYNGEE. V was clipped by 0 bases and J by 5 bases; unmatched bases: 3. The CDR3 DNA reads TGTGCCAGCAGCGTAGCCGGGACAGGGGTAGATACGCAGTATTTT. Protein: CASSVAGTGVDTQYF.

For the CDR3, the DNA is TGTGCCAGCAGTGAAGAGGGACAGGGCCCAGATACGCAGTATTTT. Translation gives CASSEEGQGPDTQYF. V gene TRBV6-4 combines with J gene TRBJ2-3, with TRBD1 matching 9 bases. The CDR3 spans 15 residues. J was trimmed by 4 bases and V by 3 bases; bases with no gene match: 5. In germline, CDR1 is MRHNA, CDR2 SNTAGT.

CDR3 residues: CASRTPEVVGELFF. The CDR3, as DNA: TGTGCCAGCAGGACTCCGGAGGTTGTCGGGGAGCTGTTTTTT. V is TRBV7-6 and J is TRBJ2-2; possible D gene TRBD2, 5 bases. Trimming stripped 6 bases from V and 7 bases from J, with 15 bases between. The CDR3 sequence is 14 residues long. The germline CDR1 and CDR2 sequences are SGHVS and FNYEAQ.

The chain links TRBV5-8 to TRBJ1-1, with a possible D match to TRBD1 (6 bases). This CDR3 has 13 residues. CDR1 and CDR2 (germline): SGHTS, YDEGEE. V was pared by 4 bases and J by 3 bases, with 10 bases between. The CDR3 DNA follows: TGTGCCAGCAGCACCAACAGGGACACTGAAGCTTTCTTT. As protein: CASSTNRDTEAFF.

Worth noting for this clone: Distinct nucleotide sequences in the sample also encode this CDR3. The V gene is TRBV7-2, the J gene TRBJ1-2; a possible D gene is TRBD1 (5 bases). This CDR3 is 14 amino acids long. V was shortened by 2 bases and J by 3 bases, with 10 bases between the two germline ends. Germline V gene sequence: CDR1 SGHTA, CDR2 FQGNSA. For the CDR3, the DNA is TGTGCCAGCAGCTTAAGCAGGGCGTACTATGGCTACACCTTC. It encodes CASSLSRAYYGYTF.

This chain links TRBV19 with TRBJ2-7; 8 bases align to TRBD1. There are 15 residues in the CDR3. In germline, CDR1 is LNHDA, CDR2 SQIVND (reference sequence). The ends lost 9 bases at V and 0 bases at J; junction bases unmatched: 10. The CDR3 DNA reads TGTGCCAGCAATACCGGGACAGGAGGCTCCTACGAGCAGTACTTC. Its protein product is CASNTGTGGSYEQYF.

J is TRBJ2-3 and V is TRBV14, with D unclear. With 5 bases removed from V and 0 bases from J, the gap between germline ends came to 9 bases. Germline V lookup: CDR1 SGHDN, CDR2 FVKESK. The CDR3 has 14 residues. CDR3 loop: CASSSLTSTDTQYF. In nucleotides, the CDR3 is TGTGCCAGCAGCTCCTTAACTAGCACAGATACGCAGTATTTT.

The chain is built from TRBV30 and TRBJ2-4; 12 bases line up with TRBD2. Trimming took 4 bases from V and 2 from J; bases not matched to a gene: 12. Germline loops: CDR1 GTSNPN, CDR2 SVGIG (reference sequence). The length of the CDR3 is 18 residues. The CDR3 region has the DNA TGTGCCTGGACTGCGCCTAGCGGGGGGGCTTTGCCCAAAAACATTCAGTACTTC. Amino acids: CAWTAPSGGALPKNIQYF.

The chain links TRBV18 to TRBJ1-2, with D possibly TRBD1 on 6 matching bases. Trimming removed 4 bases at V and 4 bases at J, with 16 bases between. The CDR3 has 15 residues. Germline V gives CDR1 KGHSH, CDR2 LQKENI. The CDR3 coding sequence is TGTGCCAGCTCACTGGACAGTCGGATTGGCTATGGCTACACCTTC. It specifies CASSLDSRIGYGYTF.

This rearrangement joins TRBV9 to TRBJ1-6; 7 bases match TRBD1. The CDR3 spans 16 residues. V dropped 4 bases and J dropped 4; count of bases not matched to a gene: 8. CDR1 and CDR2 from the germline V gene are SGDLS and YYNGEE. CDR3 loop: CASSSPRGTYNSPLHF. The CDR3 DNA reads TGTGCCAGCAGCTCCCCCAGGGGGACATATAATTCACCCCTCCACTTT.

The CDR3 loop is CASSEFRYGYTF. The CDR3 DNA follows: TGTGCCAGCAGTGAATTCCGCTATGGCTACACCTTC. The V call is TRBV2, the J call TRBJ1-2; D gene unclear. The CDR3 totals 12 residues. In germline, CDR1 is SNHLY, CDR2 FYNNEI. The V end was cut by 2 bases, the J end by 4 bases, with 5 bases between.

J is TRBJ1-1 and V is TRBV19; D remains unclear. The CDR3 has 16 residues. V gave up 4 bases and J gave up 3 bases, with 18 bases separating them. The germline CDR1 and CDR2 sequences are LNHDA and SQIVND (reference sequence). The CDR3 here is CASSNSGQILDTEAFF. The CDR3 DNA reads TGTGCCAGTAGTAACTCTGGGCAGATCCTCGACACTGAAGCTTTCTTT.

This clone showed up just once. This chain joins TRBV6-5 and TRBJ2-1; possibly TRBD1 for D (6 bases). This CDR3 comprises 15 residues. Between the trimmed V and J ends, which lost 7 bases and 2 bases, there was a span of 15 bases. Germline assignment: CDR1 MNHEY and CDR2 SVGAGI. The CDR3 nucleotides are TGTGCCAGCATGTCTCCGCAGGGGACCTACAATGAGCAGTTCTTC. It codes for CASMSPQGTYNEQFF.

V gene TRBV5-6 combines with J gene TRBJ2-7; 8 nucleotides match TRBD2. Germline CDR1 is SGHDT and CDR2 is YYEEEE. V shed 4 bases, J shed 1 base, and the junction held 7 bases outside the gene matches. The CDR3 sequence is 15 residues long. CDR3 loop: CASSPRGGRSYEQYF. The DNA for the CDR3 is TGTGCCAGCAGCCCCCGCGGGGGGCGGTCCTACGAGCAGTACTTC.

The CDR3 here is CASSSTGVRGNSPLHF. CDR3 coding DNA: TGTGCCAGCAGCAGCACGGGAGTAAGGGGTAATTCACCCCTCCACTTT. The chain uses TRBV5-5 and TRBJ1-6; tentatively, D is TRBD1 (5 bases). Trimming left V 4 bases short and J 6 bases short, with 17 bases between. Per germline, CDR1 SGHKS and CDR2 YYEKEE (reference sequence). This CDR3 has 16 amino acids. Filled out from reference TRBV5-5 and TRBJ1-6, the complete variable domain reads DAGVTQSPTHLIKTRGQQVTLRCSPISGHKSVSWYQQVLGQGPQFIFQYYEKEERGRGNFPDRFSARQFPNYSSELNVNALLLGDSALYLCASSSTGVRGNSPLHFGNGTRLTVT.

The J gene is TRBJ2-3, the V gene TRBV5-1; D perhaps matches TRBD1 (6 bases). Germline V gene lookup returns CDR1 SGHRS and CDR2 YFSETQ. Trimming stripped 2 bases from V and 2 bases from J, with 18 bases between. The CDR3 has 17 residues. The CDR3 spells CASSLPLGGTNTDTQYF. The CDR3 DNA follows: TGCGCCAGCAGCTTACCCCTAGGGGGAACCAACACAGATACGCAGTATTTT. Full variable domain (remainder filled in from reference TRBV5-1 and TRBJ2-3): KAGVTQTPRYLIKTRGQQVTLSCSPISGHRSVSWYQQTPGQGLQFLFEYFSETQRNKGNFPGRFSGRQFSNSRSEMNVSTLELGDSALYLCASSLPLGGTNTDTQYFGPGTRLTVL.

The chain is built from TRBV5-1 and TRBJ2-1; TRBD1 might be the D (5 bases). The CDR3 is 15 residues long. V lost 4 bases and J 1 base, leaving 12 bases between the germline ends. Per germline, CDR1 SGHRS and CDR2 YFSETQ. CDR3 nucleotides: TGCGCCAGCAGCCTACCAGGGTCTTCCTACAATGAGCAGTTCTTC. This sequence encodes CASSLPGSSYNEQFF. Variable domain in full (rest from reference TRBV5-1 and TRBJ2-1): KAGVTQTPRYLIKTRGQQVTLSCSPISGHRSVSWYQQTPGQGLQFLFEYFSETQRNKGNFPGRFSGRQFSNSRSEMNVSTLELGDSALYLCASSLPGSSYNEQFFGPGTRLTVL.

The sample holds one count of this clone. Other DNA sequences within the sample encode an identical CDR3. This chain connects TRBV6-5 to TRBJ1-3; no definite D call. V was shortened by 0 bases and J by 0 bases, with 9 bases between the two germline ends. The V gene's germline CDR1 is MNHEY and CDR2 SVGAGI. The CDR3 is 16 residues long. CDR3 bases: TGTGCCAGCAGTTACTCGAGGGCGAGCTCTGGAAACACCATATATTTT. It translates to CASSYSRASSGNTIYF.